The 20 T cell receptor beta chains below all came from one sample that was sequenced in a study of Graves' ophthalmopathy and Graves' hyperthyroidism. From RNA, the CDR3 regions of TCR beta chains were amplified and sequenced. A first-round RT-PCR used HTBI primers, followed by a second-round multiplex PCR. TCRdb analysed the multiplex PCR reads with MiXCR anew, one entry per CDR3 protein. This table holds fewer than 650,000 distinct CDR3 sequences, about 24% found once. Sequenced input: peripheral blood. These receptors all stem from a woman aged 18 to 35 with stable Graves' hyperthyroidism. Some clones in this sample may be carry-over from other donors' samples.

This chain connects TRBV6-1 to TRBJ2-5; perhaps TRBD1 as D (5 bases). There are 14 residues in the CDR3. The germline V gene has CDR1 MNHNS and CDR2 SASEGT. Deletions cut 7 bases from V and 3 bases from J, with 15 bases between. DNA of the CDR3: TGTGCCAGCACCCCGGACAAAATTAAAGAGACCCAGTACTTC. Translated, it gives CASTPDKIKETQYF.

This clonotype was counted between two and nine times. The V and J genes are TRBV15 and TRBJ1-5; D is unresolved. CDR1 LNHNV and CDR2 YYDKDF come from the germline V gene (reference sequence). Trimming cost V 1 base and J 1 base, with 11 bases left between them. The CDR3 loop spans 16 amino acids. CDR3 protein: CATSRVRVDSNQPQHF. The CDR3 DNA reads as TGTGCCACCAGCAGAGTGAGAGTGGACAGCAATCAGCCCCAGCATTTT.

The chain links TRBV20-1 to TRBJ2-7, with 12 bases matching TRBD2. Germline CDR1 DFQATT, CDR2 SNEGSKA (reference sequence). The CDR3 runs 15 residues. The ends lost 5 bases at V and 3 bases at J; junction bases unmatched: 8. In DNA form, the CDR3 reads TGCAGTGCTTCCCGACTAGCGGGAGCGGACTACGAGCAGTACTTC. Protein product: CSASRLAGADYEQYF.

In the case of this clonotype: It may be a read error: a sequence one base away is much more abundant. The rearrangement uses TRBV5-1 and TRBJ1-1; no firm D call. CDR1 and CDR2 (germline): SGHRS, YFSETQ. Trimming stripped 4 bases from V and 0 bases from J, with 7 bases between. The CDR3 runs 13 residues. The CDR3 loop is CASSGCVNTEAFF. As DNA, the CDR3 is TGCGCCAGCAGCGGCTGCGTGAACACTGAAGCTTTCTTT.

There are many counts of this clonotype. The DNA for the CDR3 is TGTGCCAGCAGCTTAGGGGGCGAAGGGAGGGCCCAAAGAGGGAACACCGGGGAGCTGTTTTTT. It codes for CASSLGGEGRAQRGNTGELFF. The chain recombines TRBV11-3 with TRBJ2-2; TRBD2 matches 7 bases. The CDR3 is made up of 21 amino acids. V shed 1 base, J shed 1 base, and the junction held 18 bases outside the gene matches. Germline lookup yields CDR1 SGHNT and CDR2 YENEEA.

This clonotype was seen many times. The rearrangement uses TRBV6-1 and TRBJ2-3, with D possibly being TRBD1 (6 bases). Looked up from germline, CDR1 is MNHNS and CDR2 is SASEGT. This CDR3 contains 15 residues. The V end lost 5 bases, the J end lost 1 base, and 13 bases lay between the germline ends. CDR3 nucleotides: TGTGCCAGCAGTACAATACAGGGTGGCACAGATACGCAGTATTTT. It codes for CASSTIQGGTDTQYF.

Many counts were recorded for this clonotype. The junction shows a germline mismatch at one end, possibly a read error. The DNA of the CDR3 is TGTGCCAGCGGTGAGGACAGGGGCGGGGAGCTGTTTTTT. Translated, it gives CASGEDRGGELFF. V is TRBV2 and J is TRBJ2-2; 9 nucleotides agree with TRBD1. The CDR3 sequence is 13 residues long. Germline loops: CDR1 SNHLY, CDR2 FYNNEI.

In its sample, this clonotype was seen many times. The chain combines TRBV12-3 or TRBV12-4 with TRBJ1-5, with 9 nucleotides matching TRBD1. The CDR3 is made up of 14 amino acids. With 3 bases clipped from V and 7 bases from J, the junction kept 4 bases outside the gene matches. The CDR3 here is CASSFGTGKQPQHF. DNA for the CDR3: TGTGCCAGCAGTTTCGGGACAGGGAAACAGCCCCAGCATTTT.

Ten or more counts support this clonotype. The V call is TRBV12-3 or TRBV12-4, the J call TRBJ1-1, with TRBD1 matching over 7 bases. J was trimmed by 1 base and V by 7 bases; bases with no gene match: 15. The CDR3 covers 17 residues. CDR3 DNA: TGTGCCAGCACCCGGGGGAGGGCAGGGGGGGAGAACACTGAAGCTTTCTTT. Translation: CASTRGRAGGENTEAFF.

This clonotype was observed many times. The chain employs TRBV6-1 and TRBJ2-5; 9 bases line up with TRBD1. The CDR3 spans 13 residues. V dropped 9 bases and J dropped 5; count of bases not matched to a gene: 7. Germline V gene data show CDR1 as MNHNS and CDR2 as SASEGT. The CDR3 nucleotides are TGTGCCAGTAGGACAGGGGCACGGGAGACCCAGTACTTC. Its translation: CASRTGARETQYF.

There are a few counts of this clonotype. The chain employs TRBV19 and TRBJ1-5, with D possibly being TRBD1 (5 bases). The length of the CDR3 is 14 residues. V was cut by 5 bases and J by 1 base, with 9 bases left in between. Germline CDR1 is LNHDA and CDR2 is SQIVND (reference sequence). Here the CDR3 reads CASSDTGSNQPQHF. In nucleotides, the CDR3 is TGTGCCAGTAGTGACACAGGCAGCAATCAGCCCCAGCATTTT.

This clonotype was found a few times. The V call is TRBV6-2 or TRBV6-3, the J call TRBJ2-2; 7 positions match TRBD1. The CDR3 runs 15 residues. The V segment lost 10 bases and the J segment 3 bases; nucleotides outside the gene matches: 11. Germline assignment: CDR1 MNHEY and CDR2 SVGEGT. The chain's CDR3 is CAIRQGSPDTGELFF. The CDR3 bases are TGTGCCATCCGACAGGGATCACCCGACACCGGGGAGCTGTTTTTT.

CDR3 sequence reads: CASSLLLGGSDTEAFF. Here the CDR3 DNA reads TGTGCCAGCAGCTTATTACTAGGGGGGTCGGACACTGAAGCTTTCTTT. V is TRBV11-2 and J is TRBJ1-1, with a tentative D call TRBD1 (6 bases). Germline assignment: CDR1 SGHAT and CDR2 FQNNGV. The CDR3 spans 16 residues. V lost 2 bases, J lost 3 bases, and 16 bases lay in between.

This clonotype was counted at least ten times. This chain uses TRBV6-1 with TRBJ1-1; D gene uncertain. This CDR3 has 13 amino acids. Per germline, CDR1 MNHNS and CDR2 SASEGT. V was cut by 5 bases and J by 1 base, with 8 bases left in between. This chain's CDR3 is CASSRRWNTEAFF. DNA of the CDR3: TGTGCCAGCAGTAGAAGGTGGAACACTGAAGCTTTCTTT.

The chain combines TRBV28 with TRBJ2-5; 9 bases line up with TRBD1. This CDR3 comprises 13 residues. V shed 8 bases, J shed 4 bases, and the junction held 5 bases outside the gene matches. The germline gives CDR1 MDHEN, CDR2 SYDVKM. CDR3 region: CASRDRVRETQYF. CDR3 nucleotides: TGTGCCAGCCGGGACAGGGTTAGAGAGACCCAGTACTTC.

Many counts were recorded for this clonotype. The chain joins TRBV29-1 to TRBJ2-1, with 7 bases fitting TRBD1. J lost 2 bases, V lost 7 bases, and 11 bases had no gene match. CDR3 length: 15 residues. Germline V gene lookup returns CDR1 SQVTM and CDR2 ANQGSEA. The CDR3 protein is CSALPRDRTYNEQFF. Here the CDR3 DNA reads TGCAGCGCCCTTCCCCGGGACAGAACCTACAATGAGCAGTTCTTC.

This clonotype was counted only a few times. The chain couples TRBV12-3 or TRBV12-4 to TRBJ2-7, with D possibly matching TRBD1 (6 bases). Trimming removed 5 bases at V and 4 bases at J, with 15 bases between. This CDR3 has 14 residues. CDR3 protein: CASSPGQVLYEQYF. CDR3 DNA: TGTGCCAGCAGTCCGGGACAAGTCCTATACGAGCAGTACTTC.

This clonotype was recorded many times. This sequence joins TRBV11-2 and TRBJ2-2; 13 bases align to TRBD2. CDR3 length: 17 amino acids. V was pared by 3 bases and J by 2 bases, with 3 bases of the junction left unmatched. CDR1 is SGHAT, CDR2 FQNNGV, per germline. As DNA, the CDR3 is TGTGCCAGCAGCTTGGGGGGACTAGCGGGAAACACCGGGGAGCTGTTTTTT. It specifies CASSLGGLAGNTGELFF.

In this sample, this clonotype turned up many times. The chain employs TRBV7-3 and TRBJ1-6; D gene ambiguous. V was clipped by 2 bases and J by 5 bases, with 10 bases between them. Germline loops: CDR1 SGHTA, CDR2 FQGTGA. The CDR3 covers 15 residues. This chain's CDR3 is CASSLFAGDNSPLHF. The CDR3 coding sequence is TGTGCCAGCAGCTTATTCGCCGGAGATAATTCACCCCTCCACTTT. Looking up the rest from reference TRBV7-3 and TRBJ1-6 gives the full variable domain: GAGVSQTPSNKVTEKGKYVELRCDPISGHTALYWYRQSLGQGPEFLIYFQGTGAADDSGLPNDRFFAVRPEGSVSTLKIQRTERGDSAVYLCASSLFAGDNSPLHFGNGTRLTVT.

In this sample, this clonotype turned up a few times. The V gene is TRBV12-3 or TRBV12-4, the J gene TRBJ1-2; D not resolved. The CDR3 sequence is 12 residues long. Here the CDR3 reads CAVYQGIYGYTF. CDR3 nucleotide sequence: TGTGCAGTTTACCAAGGGATTTACGGCTACACCTTC.